These T cell receptor beta chains were read from a single sample in a study of T cell repertoires in cytomegalovirus infection. TCRdb reprocessed the reads with MiXCR, giving one entry per CDR3 protein. Of 700,000 to 950,000 distinct CDR3 sequences in the sample, less than 35% were seen once. These receptors' targets are unknown. This sample comprised cultured CD8+ T cells from PBMCs, obtained from culture after CMV antigen stimulation. The origin of the receptors is a human donor in good health (CMV status not recorded). Some clones in this sample may be carry-over from other donors' samples. Both conserved end residues are part of each CDR3. A D gene is named only where the DNA matches it firmly. Size is omitted from some rows. Given values are once, few, many or a class for expanded clones.

d_call,v_call,clone_size,j_call,cdr3_aa,cdr3_nt
TRBD2,TRBV6-6,.,TRBJ2-5,CASSSSGAGGAETQYF,TGTGCCAGCAGTTCCTCAGGGGCGGGGGGGGCAGAGACCCAGTACTTC
TRBD1,TRBV6-1,few,TRBJ1-5,CASSLSTGGGNQPQHF,TGTGCCAGCAGTCTCTCCACAGGGGGAGGCAATCAGCCCCAGCATTTT
.,TRBV7-2,few,TRBJ2-3,CASSLVATPSPEVSASTDTQYF,TGTGCCAGCAGCTTAGTAGCTACCCCTTCGCCCGAGGTCTCGGCCAGCACAGATACGCAGTATTTT
TRBD2,TRBV7-6,.,TRBJ2-3,CASSTRLAGLPSTDTQYF,TGTGCTAGCAGCACCCGACTAGCGGGGTTACCTAGCACAGATACGCAGTATTTT
.,TRBV6-1,.,TRBJ1-5,CASSEGRATIGPQHF,TGTGCCAGCAGTGAGGGACGGGCCACCATAGGGCCCCAGCATTTT
.,TRBV6-1,.,TRBJ1-1,CASSEASGMNTEAFF,TGTGCCAGCAGTGAAGCCTCCGGGATGAACACTGAAGCTTTCTTT
TRBD2,TRBV27,few,TRBJ2-7,CASSASGGTYEQYF,TGTGCCAGCAGTGCTAGCGGGGGCACCTACGAGCAGTACTTC
TRBD1,TRBV4-3,few,TRBJ1-2,CASSQTNRGLGYTF,TGCGCCAGCAGCCAGACCAACAGGGGGCTCGGCTACACCTTC
TRBD1,TRBV7-9,.,TRBJ1-1,CASSRTGSEAFF,TGTGCCAGCAGCCGGACAGGATCTGAAGCTTTCTTT
TRBD1,TRBV27,.,TRBJ1-2,CASSPTGQGYTF,TGTGCCAGCAGCCCGACAGGGCAAGGCTACACCTTC
.,TRBV7-4,.,TRBJ2-3,CANSFEADTDTQYF,TGTGCCAACAGCTTCGAAGCTGATACAGATACGCAGTATTTT
.,TRBV12-3/TRBV12-4,.,TRBJ2-5,CASSTPQGYQETQYF,TGTGCCAGCAGTACACCACAAGGATACCAAGAGACCCAGTACTTC
.,TRBV6-6,.,TRBJ1-1,CASSLPNRDNTEAFF,TGTGCCAGCAGCCTACCAAACAGGGACAACACTGAAGCTTTCTTT
TRBD1,TRBV5-6,.,TRBJ1-1,CTSSLRDRNTEAFF,TGTACCAGCAGCTTGAGGGACAGGAACACTGAAGCTTTCTTT
.,TRBV18,.,TRBJ2-5,CASSPEGQETQYF,TGTGCCAGCTCACCTGAGGGTCAAGAGACCCAGTACTTC
.,TRBV5-1,.,TRBJ2-7,CASSSDNSYYEQYF,TGCGCCAGCAGCTCGGACAACTCTTACTACGAGCAGTACTTC
.,TRBV7-8,few,TRBJ1-6,CASSLALAGAPAPLHF,TGTGCCAGCAGCTTAGCGCTAGCAGGGGCTCCTGCACCCCTCCACTTT
.,TRBV7-8,many,TRBJ1-5,CASSLYGGGNQPQHF,TGTGCCAGCAGCTTATACGGGGGCGGCAATCAGCCCCAGCATTTT
TRBD2,TRBV19,.,TRBJ2-1,CASTSAGLYNEQFF,TGTGCCAGTACCTCAGCGGGGCTTTACAATGAGCAGTTCTTC
TRBD1,TRBV9,.,TRBJ1-2,CASSARGGGGDYGYTF,TGTGCCAGCAGCGCCCGAGGGGGAGGGGGCGACTATGGCTACACCTTC
TRBD1,TRBV7-8,few,TRBJ2-4,CASSPDRGRAKNIQYF,TGTGCCAGCAGCCCGGACAGGGGACGTGCCAAAAACATTCAGTACTTC
TRBD1,TRBV27,.,TRBJ1-5,CAGSRDREDSNQPQHF,TGTGCCGGCAGCCGGGACAGAGAAGATAGCAATCAGCCCCAGCATTTT
.,TRBV15,.,TRBJ2-5,CATSREEETQYF,TGTGCCACCAGCAGGGAAGAAGAGACCCAGTACTTC
.,TRBV28,few,TRBJ1-5,CASSPLAPNQPQHF,TGTGCCAGCAGTCCCCTCGCCCCCAATCAGCCCCAGCATTTT
.,TRBV7-8,many,TRBJ2-1,CASRETSGDLMNEQFF,TGTGCCAGCAGGGAGACTTCCGGGGACCTAATGAATGAGCAGTTCTTC
TRBD2,TRBV27,few,TRBJ2-7,CASKRAGVYYEQYF,TGTGCCAGCAAGAGGGCGGGGGTTTACTACGAGCAGTACTTC
TRBD1,TRBV19,few,TRBJ1-5,CASSTRYRDRGDQPQHF,TGTGCCAGTAGTACCAGATACCGGGACAGGGGGGATCAGCCCCAGCATTTT
TRBD2,TRBV9,.,TRBJ2-1,CASSVRTSGGLDEQFF,TGTGCCAGCAGCGTAAGGACTAGCGGGGGGTTGGATGAGCAGTTCTTC
.,TRBV6-2/TRBV6-3,.,TRBJ1-2,CASGISGRPPSGYTF,TGTGCCAGCGGAATCTCAGGGAGGCCCCCCTCCGGCTACACCTTC
.,TRBV7-9,few,TRBJ2-5,CASRQTGHGETQYF,TGTGCCAGCAGACAAACCGGGCACGGAGAGACCCAGTACTTC
.,TRBV4-3,.,TRBJ1-2,CASSQDSRMGGYTF,TGCGCCAGCAGCCAAGATAGCAGGATGGGTGGCTACACCTTC
.,TRBV20-1,.,TRBJ2-1,CSAREVTTVNEQFF,TGCAGTGCTAGAGAGGTCACCACGGTAAATGAGCAGTTCTTC
TRBD1,TRBV7-9,.,TRBJ2-2,CASSSSRDRANTGELFF,TGTGCCAGCAGCTCCTCCCGGGACAGAGCGAACACCGGGGAGCTGTTTTTT
.,TRBV7-9,few,TRBJ2-5,CASSLAPGQMQETQYF,TGTGCCAGCAGCTTAGCTCCCGGACAGATGCAAGAGACCCAGTACTTC
.,TRBV7-9,many,TRBJ2-4,CASSLLLEAKNIQYF,TGTGCCAGCAGCCTCCTATTGGAAGCCAAAAACATTCAGTACTTC
.,TRBV28,few,TRBJ2-5,CASSFLQGGETQYF,TGTGCCAGCAGTTTTCTCCAGGGTGGGGAGACCCAGTACTTC
.,TRBV7-9,.,TRBJ2-1,CASSFYPGHTDYNEQFF,TGTGCCAGCAGCTTTTATCCGGGACACACGGATTACAATGAGCAGTTCTTC
.,TRBV27,few,TRBJ1-3,CASSLSGRTAGNTIYF,TGTGCCAGCAGTTTAAGTGGCAGGACAGCTGGAAACACCATATATTTT
TRBD2,TRBV7-9,.,TRBJ2-3,CASSSDTSESTDTQYF,TGTGCCAGCAGCTCCGATACTAGCGAGAGCACAGATACGCAGTATTTT
.,TRBV14,.,TRBJ1-2,CASSLNFGGDGYTF,TGTGCCAGCAGCCTCAATTTCGGCGGGGATGGCTACACCTTC
TRBD1,TRBV7-8,few,TRBJ2-7,CASSLARGPSYEQYF,TGTGCCAGCAGCTTAGCTAGGGGGCCCAGCTACGAGCAGTACTTC
.,TRBV19,.,TRBJ1-5,CASSIGAGAGQPQHF,TGTGCCAGTAGTATAGGGGCAGGGGCAGGTCAGCCCCAGCATTTT
TRBD1,TRBV7-6,.,TRBJ2-5,CASSSWDRGKETQYF,TGTGCCAGCAGCTCATGGGACAGGGGAAAAGAGACCCAGTACTTC
.,TRBV4-3,.,TRBJ1-2,CASSQDYQPYGYTF,TGCGCCAGCAGCCAAGATTACCAGCCCTATGGCTACACCTTC
TRBD1,TRBV7-6,many,TRBJ2-2,CASSPGQGAPRNTGELFF,TGTGCCAGCAGTCCGGGACAGGGGGCGCCGAGAAACACCGGGGAGCTGTTTTTT
.,TRBV5-8,.,TRBJ2-1,CASSSGTAAYNEQFF,TGTGCCAGCAGCTCCGGGACGGCAGCCTACAATGAGCAGTTCTTC
.,TRBV6-4,.,TRBJ1-2,CASSDMGGSFPTAF,TGTGCCAGCAGTGATATGGGGGGCTCTTTCCCTACGGCCTTC
TRBD1,TRBV4-2,few,TRBJ1-1,CASSQDPGQSSGAEAFF,TGTGCCAGCAGCCAAGATCCGGGACAGTCCTCCGGGGCTGAAGCTTTCTTT
.,TRBV4-1,.,TRBJ2-5,CASSQDTLLGAQYF,TGCGCCAGCAGCCAAGATACCTTACTGGGGGCCCAGTACTTC
.,TRBV5-1,.,TRBJ2-7,CASSRTYGALHEQYF,TGCGCCAGCAGCCGGACCTACGGAGCCCTCCACGAGCAGTACTTC
TRBD2,TRBV3-1,.,TRBJ2-2,CASSQVGLAATGELFF,TGTGCCAGCAGCCAAGTAGGCCTAGCGGCCACCGGGGAGCTGTTTTTT
.,TRBV27,few,TRBJ2-1,CASSLLDSGSYNEQFF,TGTGCCAGCAGTCTTCTAGATTCGGGCTCCTACAATGAGCAGTTCTTC
.,TRBV12-3/TRBV12-4,.,TRBJ1-3,CASRSQVSGNTIYF,TGTGCCAGCAGGTCACAGGTCTCTGGAAACACCATATATTTT
.,TRBV19,.,TRBJ1-1,CASSIGAGGTEAFF,TGTGCCAGTAGTATAGGGGCAGGAGGTACTGAAGCTTTCTTT
TRBD2,TRBV6-6,few,TRBJ2-5,CASNGRGGQETQYF,TGTGCCAGCAACGGGCGGGGGGGTCAAGAGACCCAGTACTTC